This T cell receptor (beta chain) comes out of a study of blood T cell repertoires in COVID-19. Study-wide context: Samples taken during acute and convalescent COVID-19 were collected in the United States, Italy and Spain. PBMCs, B-cell-depleted T cells, or T cells provided the cDNA or gDNA that made up the material.

Methods used by the authors: Scientists estimated how many nucleated cells there were by amplifying reference gene primers. Sequencing used immunoSEQ multiplex PCR; TCRdb keeps in-frame clones, though not all of them. That table gives V, J and clone size, and the DNA gave D and trimming. Of over 120,000 clones in the sample, about 80% are singletons; the top ten hold 4%. V lost 2 bases and J 3 bases, leaving 22 bases between the germline ends. The CDR3 runs 19 residues. CDR1 is SGHVS, CDR2 FNYEAQ, per germline. The chain couples TRBV7-6 to TRBJ2-2; D perhaps matches TRBD1 (6 bases). Material: peripheral blood. The clonotype comes from a woman aged 60 to 75 with acute or convalescent COVID-19. The CDR3 loop is CASSLPQGQSVTYTGELFF. The CDR3 region has the DNA TGTGCCAGCAGCTTACCCCAAGGACAGAGCGTTACTTACACCGGGGAGCTGTTTTTT.